This T cell receptor (beta chain) was obtained from a study of cytomegalovirus exposure and HLA in healthy donors. Libraries were prepared by immunoSEQ multiplex PCR; TCRdb keeps only in-frame clonotypes and omits some of them. This table has a few hundred thousand clones, roughly 87% appearing once. Germline CDR1 reads SQVTM; CDR2 reads ANQGSEA. The length of the CDR3 is 14 residues. The V gene end was trimmed by 5 bases and the J gene end by 7 bases; junction bases not matched to a gene: 12. The sequencing input was PBMCs. The origin of this receptor is a woman aged 25 to 45 in good health and CMV-seronegative. The chain links TRBV29-1 to TRBJ2-7, with 9 bases fitting TRBD1. CDR3 in amino acids: CSVIFPGTGSEQYF. Here the CDR3 DNA reads TGCAGCGTTATCTTCCCCGGGACAGGGAGTGAGCAGTACTTC.